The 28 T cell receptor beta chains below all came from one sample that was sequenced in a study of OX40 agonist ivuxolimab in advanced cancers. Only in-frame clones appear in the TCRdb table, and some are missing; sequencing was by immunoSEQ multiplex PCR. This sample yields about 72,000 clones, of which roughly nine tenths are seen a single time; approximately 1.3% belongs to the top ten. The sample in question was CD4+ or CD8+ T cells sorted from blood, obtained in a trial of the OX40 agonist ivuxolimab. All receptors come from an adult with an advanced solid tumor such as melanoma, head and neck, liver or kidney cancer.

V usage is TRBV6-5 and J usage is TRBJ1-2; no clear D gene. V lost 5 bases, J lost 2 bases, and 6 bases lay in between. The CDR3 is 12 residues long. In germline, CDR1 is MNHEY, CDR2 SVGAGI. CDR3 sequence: CASSNGNYGYTF. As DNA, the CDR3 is TGTGCCAGCAGTAACGGGAACTATGGCTACACCTTC.

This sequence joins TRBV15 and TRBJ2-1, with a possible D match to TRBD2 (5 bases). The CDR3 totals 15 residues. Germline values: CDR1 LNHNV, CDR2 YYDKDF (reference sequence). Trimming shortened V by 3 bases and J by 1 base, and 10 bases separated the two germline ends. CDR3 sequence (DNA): TGTGCCACCAGCAGCGGAGGATTTTCCTACAATGAGCAGTTCTTC. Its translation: CATSSGGFSYNEQFF.

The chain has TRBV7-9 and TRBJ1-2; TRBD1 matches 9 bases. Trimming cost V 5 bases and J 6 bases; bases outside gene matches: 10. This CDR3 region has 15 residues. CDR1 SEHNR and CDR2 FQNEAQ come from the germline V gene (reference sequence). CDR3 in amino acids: CASSIRDRERDGYTF. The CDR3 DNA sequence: TGTGCCAGCAGCATCCGGGACAGGGAGAGGGATGGCTACACCTTC.

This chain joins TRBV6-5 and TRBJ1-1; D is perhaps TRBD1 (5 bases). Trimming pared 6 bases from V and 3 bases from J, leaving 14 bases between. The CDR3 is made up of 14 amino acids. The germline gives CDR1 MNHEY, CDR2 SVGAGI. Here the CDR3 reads CASSPGRLYTEAFF. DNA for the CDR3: TGTGCCAGCAGCCCAGGGAGGTTGTACACTGAAGCTTTCTTT.

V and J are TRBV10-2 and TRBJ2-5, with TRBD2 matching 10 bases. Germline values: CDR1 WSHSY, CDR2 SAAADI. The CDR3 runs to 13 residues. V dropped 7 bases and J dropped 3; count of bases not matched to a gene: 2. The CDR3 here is CASKLAGEETQYF. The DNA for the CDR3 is TGCGCCAGCAAGCTAGCGGGGGAAGAGACCCAGTACTTC.

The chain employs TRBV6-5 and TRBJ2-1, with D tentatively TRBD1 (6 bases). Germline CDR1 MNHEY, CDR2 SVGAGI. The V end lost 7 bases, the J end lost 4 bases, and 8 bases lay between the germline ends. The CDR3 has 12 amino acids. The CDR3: CASTDRYNEQFF. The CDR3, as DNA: TGTGCCAGCACCGACAGGTACAATGAGCAGTTCTTC.

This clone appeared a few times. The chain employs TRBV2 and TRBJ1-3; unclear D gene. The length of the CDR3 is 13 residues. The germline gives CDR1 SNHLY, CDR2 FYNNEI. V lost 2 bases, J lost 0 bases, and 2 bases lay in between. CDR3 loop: CASSESSGNTIYF. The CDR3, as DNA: TGTGCCAGCAGTGAAAGCTCTGGAAACACCATATATTTT.

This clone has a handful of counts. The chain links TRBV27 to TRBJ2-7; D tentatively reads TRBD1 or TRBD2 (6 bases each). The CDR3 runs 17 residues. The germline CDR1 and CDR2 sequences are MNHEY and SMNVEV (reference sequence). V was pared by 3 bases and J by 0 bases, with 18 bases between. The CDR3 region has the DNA TGTGCCAGCAGTTTTATTGGTAAAGGGGGGAACTCCTACGAGCAGTACTTC. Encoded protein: CASSFIGKGGNSYEQYF.

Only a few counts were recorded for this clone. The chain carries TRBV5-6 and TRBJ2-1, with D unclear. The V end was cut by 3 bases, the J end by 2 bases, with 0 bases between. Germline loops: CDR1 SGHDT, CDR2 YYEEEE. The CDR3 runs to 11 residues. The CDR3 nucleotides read TGTGCCAGCAGCTCCTACAATGAGCAGTTCTTC. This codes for CASSSYNEQFF.

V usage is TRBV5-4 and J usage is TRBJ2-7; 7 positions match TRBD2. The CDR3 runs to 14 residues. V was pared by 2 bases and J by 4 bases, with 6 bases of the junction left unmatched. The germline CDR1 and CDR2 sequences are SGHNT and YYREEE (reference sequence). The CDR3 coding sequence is TGTGCCAGCAGCTTAGGCGGGAGTCGGTACGAGCAGTACTTC. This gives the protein CASSLGGSRYEQYF.

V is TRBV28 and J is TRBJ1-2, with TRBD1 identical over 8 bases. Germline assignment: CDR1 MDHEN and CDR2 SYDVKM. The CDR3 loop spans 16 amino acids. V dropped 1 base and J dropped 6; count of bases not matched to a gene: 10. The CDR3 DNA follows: TGTGCCAGCAGTTTATCCCGGACAGGGTCATATGATGGCTACACCTTC. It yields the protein CASSLSRTGSYDGYTF.

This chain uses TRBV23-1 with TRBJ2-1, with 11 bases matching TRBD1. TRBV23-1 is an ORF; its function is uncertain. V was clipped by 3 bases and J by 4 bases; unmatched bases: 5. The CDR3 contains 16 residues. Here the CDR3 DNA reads TGCGCCAGCAGTCATCCGGACAGGGGGCAATACAATGAGCAGTTCTTC. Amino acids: CASSHPDRGQYNEQFF.

CDR3 protein: CAGGTSGRDEQYF. In nucleotides, the CDR3 is TGCGCCGGAGGGACTAGCGGGAGAGACGAGCAGTACTTC. The chain is built from TRBV10-2 and TRBJ2-7; 14 nucleotides match TRBD2. Germline V gene sequence: CDR1 WSHSY, CDR2 SAAADI. J gave up 5 bases and V 11 bases, and 5 bases lay outside the gene matches. The CDR3 covers 13 residues.

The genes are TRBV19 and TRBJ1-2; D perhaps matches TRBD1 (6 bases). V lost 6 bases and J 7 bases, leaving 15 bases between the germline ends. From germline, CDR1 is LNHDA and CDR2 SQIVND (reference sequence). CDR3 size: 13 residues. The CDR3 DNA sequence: TGTGCCAGTAGAGAAAGGACAGCCGCTGGCTACACCTTC. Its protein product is CASRERTAAGYTF.

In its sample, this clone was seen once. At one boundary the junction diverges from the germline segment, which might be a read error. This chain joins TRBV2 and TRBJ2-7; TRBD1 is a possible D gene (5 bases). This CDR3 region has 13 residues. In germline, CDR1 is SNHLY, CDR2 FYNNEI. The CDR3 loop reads CASREGHRSEQYF. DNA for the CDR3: TGTGCCAGCAGGGAAGGACACCGTAGCGAGCAGTACTTC.

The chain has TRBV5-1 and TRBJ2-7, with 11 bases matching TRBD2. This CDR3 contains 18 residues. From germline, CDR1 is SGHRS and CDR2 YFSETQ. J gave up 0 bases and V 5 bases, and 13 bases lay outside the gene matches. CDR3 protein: CASRRLAGSYESSYEQYF. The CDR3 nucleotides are TGCGCCAGCAGGAGACTAGCGGGATCCTACGAGAGCTCCTACGAGCAGTACTTC.

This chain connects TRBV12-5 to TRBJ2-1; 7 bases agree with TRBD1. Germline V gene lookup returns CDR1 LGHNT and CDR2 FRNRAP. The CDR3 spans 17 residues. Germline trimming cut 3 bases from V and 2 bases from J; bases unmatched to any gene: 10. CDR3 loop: CASGLLKTGIPYNEQFF. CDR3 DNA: TGTGCTAGTGGTTTATTGAAGACAGGGATCCCCTACAATGAGCAGTTCTTC. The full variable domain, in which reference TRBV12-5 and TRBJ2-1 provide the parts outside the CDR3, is DARVTQTPRHKVTEMGQEVTMRCQPILGHNTVFWYRQTMMQGLELLAYFRNRAPLDDSGMPKDRFSAEMPDATLATLKIQPSEPRDSAVYFCASGLLKTGIPYNEQFFGPGTRLTVL.

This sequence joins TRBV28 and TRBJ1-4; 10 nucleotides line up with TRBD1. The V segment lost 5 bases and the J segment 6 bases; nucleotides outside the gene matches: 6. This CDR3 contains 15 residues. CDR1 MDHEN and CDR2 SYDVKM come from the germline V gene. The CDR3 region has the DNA TGTGCCAGCAGTCCCACCGGGACAGGGGATGAAAAACTGTTTTTT. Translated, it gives CASSPTGTGDEKLFF.

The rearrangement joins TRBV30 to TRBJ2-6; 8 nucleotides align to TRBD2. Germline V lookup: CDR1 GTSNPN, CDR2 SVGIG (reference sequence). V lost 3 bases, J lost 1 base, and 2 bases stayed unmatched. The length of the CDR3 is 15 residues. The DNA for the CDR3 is TGTGCCTGGAGGCCGGGGGGGTCTGGGGCCAACGTCCTGACTTTC. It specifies CAWRPGGSGANVLTF.

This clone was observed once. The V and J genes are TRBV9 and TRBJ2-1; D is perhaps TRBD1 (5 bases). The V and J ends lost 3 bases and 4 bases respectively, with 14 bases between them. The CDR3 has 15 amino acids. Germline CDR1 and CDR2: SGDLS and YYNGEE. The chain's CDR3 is CASSEGSQGYNEQFF. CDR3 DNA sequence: TGTGCCAGCAGCGAAGGAAGTCAGGGTTACAATGAGCAGTTCTTC.

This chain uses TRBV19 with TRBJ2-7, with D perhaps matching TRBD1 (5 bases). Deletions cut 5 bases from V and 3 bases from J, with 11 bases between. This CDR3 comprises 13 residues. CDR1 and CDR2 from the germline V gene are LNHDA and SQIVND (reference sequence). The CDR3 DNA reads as TGTGCCAGTAGTGGTCCAGGGAACTACGAGCAGTACTTC. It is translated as CASSGPGNYEQYF. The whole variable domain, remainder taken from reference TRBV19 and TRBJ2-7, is DGGITQSPKYLFRKEGQNVTLSCEQNLNHDAMYWYRQDPGQGLRLIYYSQIVNDFQKGDIAEGYSVSREKKESFPLTVTSAQKNPTAFYLCASSGPGNYEQYFGPGTRLTVT.

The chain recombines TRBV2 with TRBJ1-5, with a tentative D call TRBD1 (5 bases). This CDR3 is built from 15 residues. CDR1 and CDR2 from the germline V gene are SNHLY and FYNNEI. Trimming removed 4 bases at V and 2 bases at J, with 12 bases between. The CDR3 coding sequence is TGTGCCAGCAGTGCGGGACGATTGGGCAATCAGCCCCAGCATTTT. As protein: CASSAGRLGNQPQHF.

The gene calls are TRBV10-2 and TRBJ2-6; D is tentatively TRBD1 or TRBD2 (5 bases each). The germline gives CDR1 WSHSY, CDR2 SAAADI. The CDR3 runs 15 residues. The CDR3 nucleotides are TGCGCGACCGGGGACGGAAACTCTGGGGCCAACGTCCTGACTTTC. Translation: CATGDGNSGANVLTF.

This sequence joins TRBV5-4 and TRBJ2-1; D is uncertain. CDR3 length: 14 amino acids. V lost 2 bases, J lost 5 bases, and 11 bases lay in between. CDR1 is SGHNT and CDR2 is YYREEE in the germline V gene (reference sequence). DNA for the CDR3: TGTGCCAGCAGCTTTGTGGAAGTTGACAATGAGCAGTTCTTC. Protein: CASSFVEVDNEQFF.

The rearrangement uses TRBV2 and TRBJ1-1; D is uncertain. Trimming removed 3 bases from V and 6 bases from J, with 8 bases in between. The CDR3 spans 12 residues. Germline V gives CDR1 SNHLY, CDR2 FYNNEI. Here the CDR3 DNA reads TGTGCCAGCAGTGATAGAACAGCTGAAGCTTTCTTT. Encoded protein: CASSDRTAEAFF.

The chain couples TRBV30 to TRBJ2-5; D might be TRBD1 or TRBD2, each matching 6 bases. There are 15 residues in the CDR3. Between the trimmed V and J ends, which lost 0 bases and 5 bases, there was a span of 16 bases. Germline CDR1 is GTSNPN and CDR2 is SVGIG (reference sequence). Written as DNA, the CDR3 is TGTGCCTGGAGTGTATCGGGGGCGCGAAGGGAGACCCAGTACTTC. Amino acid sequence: CAWSVSGARRETQYF.

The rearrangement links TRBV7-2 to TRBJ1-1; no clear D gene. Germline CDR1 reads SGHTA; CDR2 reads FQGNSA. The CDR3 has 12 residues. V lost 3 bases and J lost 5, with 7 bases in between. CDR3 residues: CASSLMGTEAFF. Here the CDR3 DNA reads TGTGCCAGCAGCTTGATGGGGACTGAAGCTTTCTTT.

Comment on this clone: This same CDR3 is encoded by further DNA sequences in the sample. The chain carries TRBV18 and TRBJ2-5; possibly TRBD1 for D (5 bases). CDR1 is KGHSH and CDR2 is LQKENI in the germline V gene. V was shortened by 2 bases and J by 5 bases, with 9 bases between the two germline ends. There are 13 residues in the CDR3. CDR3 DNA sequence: TGTGCCAGCTCACCAGGGGCTGGGGAGACCCAGTACTTC. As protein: CASSPGAGETQYF.